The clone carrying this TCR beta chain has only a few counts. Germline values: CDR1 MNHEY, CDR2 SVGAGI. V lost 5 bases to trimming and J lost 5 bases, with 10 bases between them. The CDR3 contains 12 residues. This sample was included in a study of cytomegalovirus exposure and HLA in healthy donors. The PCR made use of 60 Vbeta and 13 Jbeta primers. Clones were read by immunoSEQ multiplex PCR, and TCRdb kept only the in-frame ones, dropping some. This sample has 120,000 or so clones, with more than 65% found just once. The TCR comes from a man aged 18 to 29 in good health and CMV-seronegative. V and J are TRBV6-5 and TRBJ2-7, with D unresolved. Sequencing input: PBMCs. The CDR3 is CASSHSSHEQYF. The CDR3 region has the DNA TGTGCCAGCAGTCACAGCAGTCACGAGCAGTACTTC.